A single sample gave rise to the 30 T cell receptor beta chains below, sequenced in a study of graft-versus-host responses after intestinal transplantation. These receptors' antigens are unknown. TCRdb keeps only in-frame clones here, not all; method: immunoSEQ multiplex PCR. The sample yields 50,000 to 75,000 clones, over 90% seen once. The starting material was unstimulated CD8+ T cells sorted from spleen or lymph node cells, obtained before transplant. These receptors originate from a human donor who was the organ donor for an intestinal transplant.

With respect to this clone: This specimen includes other DNA sequences encoding the same CDR3. J is TRBJ1-3 and V is TRBV7-6, with D possibly matching TRBD1 (6 bases). In germline, CDR1 is SGHVS, CDR2 FNYEAQ. The CDR3 is 16 residues long. V gave up 1 base and J gave up 2 bases, with 12 bases separating them. The CDR3 nucleotides read TGTGCCAGCAGCTTAGAAGGGGAGGGGGCTGGAAACACCATATATTTT. Translating it yields CASSLEGEGAGNTIYF. Together with reference TRBV7-6 and TRBJ1-3, the CDR3 gives the full variable domain: GAGVSQSPRYKVTKRGQDVALRCDPISGHVSLYWYRQALGQGPEFLTYFNYEAQQDKSGLPNDRFSAERPEGSISTLTIQRTEQRDSAMYRCASSLEGEGAGNTIYFGEGSWLTVV.

The chain links TRBV4-3 to TRBJ1-2; D may be TRBD1 (5 bases). V was clipped by 0 bases and J by 6 bases, with 20 bases between them. Germline-derived CDR1 and CDR2 are LGHNA and YSLEER. The CDR3 is 17 amino acids. The CDR3, as DNA: TGCGCCAGCAGCCAAGAAGGGGCGCTCCCCTCCTGGAATGGCTACACCTTC. Protein sequence: CASSQEGALPSWNGYTF.

The chain joins TRBV9 to TRBJ2-1, with D tentatively TRBD1 (6 bases). Germline CDR1 is SGDLS and CDR2 is YYNGEE. Trimming took off 4 bases at V and 2 bases at J, with 10 bases between the two ends. This CDR3 contains 14 residues. Here the CDR3 reads CASSRGGTYNEQFF. The CDR3 region has the DNA TGTGCCAGCAGCCGAGGGGGAACCTACAATGAGCAGTTCTTC.

The chain is built from TRBV29-1 and TRBJ1-2, with 7 bases that match TRBD1. This CDR3 has 15 amino acids. Trimming at V came to 5 bases and at J to 2 bases, leaving 11 bases not matched to a gene. The germline gives CDR1 SQVTM, CDR2 ANQGSEA. CDR3 in DNA: TGCAGCGTTTGGACAGGTTTACTGGGCAACTATGGCTACACCTTC. Its translation is CSVWTGLLGNYGYTF. The full variable domain, in which reference TRBV29-1 and TRBJ1-2 provide the parts outside the CDR3, is SAVISQKPSRDICQRGTSLTIQCQVDSQVTMMFWYRQQPGQSLTLIATANQGSEATYESGFVIDKFPISRPNLTFSTLTVSNMSPEDSSIYLCSVWTGLLGNYGYTFGSGTRLTVV.

The chain couples TRBV7-8 to TRBJ2-1, with TRBD2 identical over 8 bases. Per germline, CDR1 SGHVS and CDR2 FQNEAQ. The CDR3 loop spans 15 amino acids. The V and J ends lost 5 bases and 4 bases, in that order; junction bases with no gene match: 7. Here the CDR3 reads CASSVVASGYNEQFF. DNA of the CDR3: TGTGCCAGCAGCGTTGTGGCTAGCGGGTACAATGAGCAGTTCTTC.

The table lists this clone with a count of one. The chain couples TRBV18 to TRBJ1-2; 11 bases match TRBD1. The junction had 3 bases not matched to a gene; V was cut back by 4 bases and J by 8 bases. This CDR3 has 13 residues. Germline assignment: CDR1 KGHSH and CDR2 LQKENI. As DNA, the CDR3 is TGTGCCAGCTCACTGGGACAGGGGGAAGGCTACACCTTC. Amino acids: CASSLGQGEGYTF.

This clone was observed once. The J gene is TRBJ2-7, the V gene TRBV6-5; 8 bases agree with TRBD2. Germline CDR1 is MNHEY and CDR2 is SVGAGI. J was trimmed by 6 bases and V by 3 bases; bases with no gene match: 7. The CDR3 loop spans 14 amino acids. CDR3 DNA sequence: TGTGCCAGCAGTTATTTAGCGGGAAACAGCGAGCAGTACTTC. This sequence encodes CASSYLAGNSEQYF.

The rearrangement uses TRBV10-3 and TRBJ1-2, with 8 nucleotides matching TRBD1. V was clipped by 6 bases and J by 7 bases; unmatched bases: 16. There are 16 residues in the CDR3. CDR1 is ENHRY, CDR2 SYGVKD, per germline. The CDR3 here is CAISDRRRGQRGGYTF. The CDR3 nucleotides are TGTGCCATCAGCGACCGTCGCAGGGGGCAAAGAGGTGGCTACACCTTC.

Concerning this clone itself: Other DNA sequences within the sample encode an identical CDR3. This chain links TRBV9 with TRBJ1-2; 9 bases match TRBD1. Germline V lookup: CDR1 SGDLS, CDR2 YYNGEE. The trim removed 0 bases at V and 2 bases at J, leaving 2 bases unmatched. The CDR3 contains 15 residues. CDR3 sequence: CASSVDGQGNYGYTF. CDR3 DNA: TGTGCCAGCAGCGTAGACGGACAGGGGAACTATGGCTACACCTTC. The entire variable domain, with the rest obtained from reference TRBV9 and TRBJ1-2, is as follows: DSGVTQTPKHLITATGQRVTLRCSPRSGDLSVYWYQQSLDQGLQFLIQYYNGEERAKGNILERFSAQQFPDLHSELNLSSLELGDSALYFCASSVDGQGNYGYTFGSGTRLTVV.

This rearrangement joins TRBV4-2 to TRBJ2-1, with 7 bases matching TRBD1. Germline CDR1 reads LGHNA; CDR2 reads YNFKEQ. There are 16 residues in the CDR3. J gave up 1 base and V 2 bases, and 5 bases lay outside the gene matches. CDR3 residues: CASSQHRGGSYNEQFF. CDR3 DNA sequence: TGTGCCAGCAGCCAACACAGGGGTGGTTCCTACAATGAGCAGTTCTTC.

The chain couples TRBV18 to TRBJ2-7; tentative D call: TRBD1 (7 bases). The V end lost 6 bases, the J end lost 4 bases, and 19 bases lay between the germline ends. The CDR3 sequence is 15 residues long. Germline V CDR1 and CDR2: KGHSH, LQKENI. CDR3 in amino acids: CASSTPLTGRYEQYF. In DNA, the CDR3 is TGTGCCAGCTCCACCCCCCTGACAGGGAGGTACGAGCAGTACTTC.

In DNA form, the CDR3 reads TGTGCTAGTGGTGGGACTAGCGGGAGGGCCTCGCCCGGGGAGCTGTTTTTT. Amino acid sequence: CASGGTSGRASPGELFF. The chain has TRBV12-5 and TRBJ2-2, with 16 bases identical to TRBD2. V was clipped by 5 bases and J by 6 bases; unmatched bases: 6. This CDR3 is built from 17 residues. Germline CDR1 and CDR2: LGHNT and FRNRAP.

V usage is TRBV11-2 and J usage is TRBJ2-7, with 8 bases fitting TRBD2. J gave up 3 bases and V 3 bases, and 1 base lay outside the gene matches. CDR1 is SGHAT and CDR2 is FQNNGV in the germline V gene. The CDR3 covers 13 residues. CDR3 in amino acids: CASSLTSVYEQYF. CDR3 DNA sequence: TGTGCCAGCAGCTTGACTAGCGTCTACGAGCAGTACTTC.

The rearrangement joins TRBV10-1 to TRBJ2-7, with 7 bases aligning to TRBD2. V shed 8 bases and J 5 bases; nucleotides not matched to a gene: 0. CDR1 and CDR2 (germline): WNHNN, SYGVQD (reference sequence). This CDR3 is 10 amino acids long. CDR3 coding DNA: TGCGCCAGCCGGGGGGACGAGCAGTACTTC. As protein: CASRGDEQYF.

The chain recombines TRBV28 with TRBJ1-4, with D maybe TRBD1 (6 bases). Germline CDR1 and CDR2: MDHEN and SYDVKM. Trimming took 5 bases from V and 0 from J, leaving 16 bases between them. CDR3 length equals 17 residues. The CDR3 sequence: CASSPAGVIPTNEKLFF. The CDR3 bases are TGTGCCAGCAGTCCCGCAGGGGTGATTCCAACTAATGAAAAACTGTTTTTT.

CDR3 sequence reads: CATSTSRAGDIQYF. The CDR3 nucleotides read TGTGCCACCTCCACCTCGAGGGCCGGGGACATTCAGTACTTC. The chain carries TRBV6-5 and TRBJ2-4, with D perhaps matching TRBD2 (5 bases). The CDR3 has 14 residues. The V and J ends lost 10 bases and 8 bases respectively, with 21 bases between them. Germline V gene lookup returns CDR1 MNHEY and CDR2 SVGAGI.

V and J are TRBV7-9 and TRBJ2-1; a possible D gene is TRBD1 (6 bases). From germline, CDR1 is SEHNR and CDR2 FQNEAQ (reference sequence). This CDR3 contains 15 residues. V was pared by 2 bases and J by 4 bases, with 12 bases between. The CDR3 nucleotides are TGTGCCAGCAGCTTACGGAAGGACAGATACAATGAGCAGTTCTTC. Its translation is CASSLRKDRYNEQFF.

V and J are TRBV6-1 and TRBJ1-3, with 7 bases matching TRBD1. This CDR3 contains 18 residues. After removal of 3 bases from V and 3 bases from J, the junction contained 14 bases not matched to a gene. Looked up from germline, CDR1 is MNHNS and CDR2 is SASEGT. CDR3 bases: TGTGCCAGCAGTGACTTTACGACCGGGACAGTCTATGGAAACACCATATATTTT. Translation gives CASSDFTTGTVYGNTIYF.

In its sample, this clone was seen a few times. The rearrangement uses TRBV11-2 and TRBJ1-4; a weak D match, TRBD1 (6 bases). Per germline, CDR1 SGHAT and CDR2 FQNNGV. Trimming left V 1 base short and J 7 bases short, with 10 bases between. The CDR3 spans 14 residues. CDR3 in amino acids: CASSLGAGVEKLFF. The CDR3 DNA is TGTGCCAGCAGCTTAGGGGCAGGGGTTGAAAAACTGTTTTTT.

Here the CDR3 reads CASSSSPRTEAFF. The CDR3 nucleotides read TGTGCCAGCAGTTCCTCCCCCCGCACTGAAGCTTTCTTT. The rearrangement joins TRBV28 to TRBJ1-1, with D unresolved. Germline CDR1 and CDR2: MDHEN and SYDVKM. The V end was cut by 4 bases, the J end by 4 bases, with 10 bases between. This CDR3 comprises 13 residues.

The gene calls are TRBV7-9 and TRBJ1-1; a possible D gene is TRBD1 (5 bases). Germline CDR1 SEHNR, CDR2 FQNEAQ (reference sequence). The CDR3 contains 14 residues. V was cut by 1 base and J by 6 bases, with 12 bases left in between. CDR3 sequence (DNA): TGTGCCAGCAGCTTAGAGGGACTAGAACCTGAAGCTTTCTTT. Translating gives CASSLEGLEPEAFF. Full variable domain (missing parts from reference TRBV7-9 and TRBJ1-1): DTGVSQNPRHKITKRGQNVTFRCDPISEHNRLYWYRQTLGQGPEFLTYFQNEAQLEKSRLLSDRFSAERPKGSFSTLEIQRTEQGDSAMYLCASSLEGLEPEAFFGQGTRLTVV.

The chain employs TRBV7-9 and TRBJ1-1, with D perhaps TRBD1 (6 bases). Germline V gene data show CDR1 as SEHNR and CDR2 as FQNEAQ (reference sequence). The V and J ends lost 3 bases and 1 base respectively, with 12 bases between them. CDR3 length equals 15 residues. The CDR3 is CASSFITGWNTEAFF. The CDR3 DNA sequence: TGTGCCAGCAGCTTTATTACAGGGTGGAACACTGAAGCTTTCTTT.

This clone has only a few counts. CDR3 in amino acids: CATSLATSTDTQYF. The CDR3 region has the DNA TGTGCCACCTCACTAGCGACCAGCACAGATACGCAGTATTTT. V is TRBV6-5 and J is TRBJ2-3, with 7 bases fitting TRBD2. The CDR3 has 14 residues. Germline CDR1 reads MNHEY; CDR2 reads SVGAGI. Trimming removed 10 bases from V and 0 bases from J; junction bases left unmatched: 7.

This chain connects TRBV29-1 to TRBJ2-5; the D gene is possibly TRBD1 (5 bases). The germline CDR1 and CDR2 sequences are SQVTM and ANQGSEA. This CDR3 has 14 residues. The V end lost 6 bases, the J end lost 5 bases, and 19 bases lay between the germline ends. The CDR3 DNA is TGCAGCGTCTACAGGCGATTTCGGCCGGAGACCCAGTACTTC. Translating gives CSVYRRFRPETQYF.

The J gene is TRBJ1-2, the V gene TRBV4-1; the D gene is possibly TRBD1 (5 bases). The ends were cut back, 2 bases at V and 4 bases at J, with 17 bases in the middle. The CDR3 runs 16 residues. Germline V gene sequence: CDR1 MGHRA, CDR2 YSYEKL. The CDR3 spells CASSQYTQGNIYGYTF. The CDR3 DNA reads TGCGCCAGCAGCCAATATACCCAGGGCAATATCTATGGCTACACCTTC.

Worth noting for this clone: The junction shows a germline mismatch at one end, possibly a read error. The chain recombines TRBV7-6 with TRBJ2-5; 7 nucleotides align to TRBD2. Germline-derived CDR1 and CDR2 are SGHVS and FNYEAQ. This CDR3 has 16 amino acids. CDR3 amino acids: CASNLKGSGVQETQYF. In DNA form, the CDR3 reads TGTGCCAGCAACTTAAAGGGAAGCGGGGTCCAAGAGACCCAGTACTTC.

In its sample, this clone was seen once. At one of its ends the junction is not consistent with the germline gene, which may arise from a read error. The chain uses TRBV28 and TRBJ2-7, with 8 bases aligning to TRBD1. This CDR3 has 17 residues. Germline CDR1 reads MDHEN; CDR2 reads SYDVKM. The CDR3 DNA follows: TGTGCCAGCAGTTTGTCGCCGGGACAGGTGAGCTCCTACGGGCAGTACTTC. Translated, it gives CASSLSPGQVSSYGQYF.

V is TRBV28 and J is TRBJ2-3; D is uncertain. V gave up 3 bases and J gave up 1 base, with 11 bases separating them. CDR1 MDHEN and CDR2 SYDVKM come from the germline V gene. The CDR3 is 15 residues long. The CDR3 DNA sequence: TGTGCCAGCAGTTTTCGCCAGGTGGGCACAGATACGCAGTATTTT. Protein product: CASSFRQVGTDTQYF.

Here the CDR3 reads CASSSGGVADTQYF. CDR3 in DNA: TGTGCCAGCTCAAGCGGGGGGGTTGCGGATACGCAGTATTTT. The chain recombines TRBV27 with TRBJ2-3; 10 bases line up with TRBD2. Germline CDR1 MNHEY, CDR2 SMNVEV (reference sequence). CDR3 length equals 14 residues. Trimming cost V 8 bases and J 6 bases; bases outside gene matches: 8.

This sequence joins TRBV6-1 and TRBJ2-1; 7 nucleotides agree with TRBD1. Looked up from germline, CDR1 is MNHNS and CDR2 is SASEGT. The CDR3 sequence is 19 residues long. Trimming removed 1 base from V and 3 bases from J; junction bases left unmatched: 15. CDR3 bases: TGTGCCAGCAGTGAAGTGGTGGGACAGTACCCAAAGATCTACAATGAGCAGTTCTTC. Its translation: CASSEVVGQYPKIYNEQFF.